These 16 T cell receptor beta chains share one sample of origin, sequenced in a study of a mutant IDH1 vaccine in newly diagnosed glioma. The table came from immunoSEQ multiplex PCR; TCRdb's copy has only in-frame clones and leaves some out. The table includes 40,000 to 50,000 clones, 85% to 90% detected once. These receptors have no known antigen. Regarding time point: week 35, safety follow-up. Every single dose of the vaccine, 300 ug of mutant IDH1 20-mer peptide, came with topical imiquimod. Sequenced material: PBMCs, taken from a glioma patient whose treatment included an IDH1 peptide vaccine. The receptor source for this set is a man aged 35 to 55 with glioma.

This chain joins TRBV5-1 and TRBJ1-2; TRBD1 agrees at 7 bases. V was clipped by 3 bases and J by 5 bases; unmatched bases: 4. Germline assignment: CDR1 SGHRS and CDR2 YFSETQ. This CDR3 spans 13 amino acids. Here the CDR3 reads CASSSRGGYGYTF. In DNA form, the CDR3 reads TGCGCCAGCAGCTCCAGGGGGGGGTATGGCTACACCTTC.

The rearrangement uses TRBV6-5 and TRBJ1-4, with D perhaps TRBD1 (6 bases). The V end lost 8 bases, the J end lost 8 bases, and 21 bases lay between the germline ends. Per the germline V gene, CDR1 is MNHEY and CDR2 is SVGAGI. The CDR3 is 15 amino acids. Here the CDR3 DNA reads TGTGCCAGCTCCTCAAGGGGGAGGGAAGACGAAAAACTGTTTTTT. Residues: CASSSRGREDEKLFF.

A single count supports this clone. The chain joins TRBV5-6 to TRBJ1-1, with TRBD1 matching over 7 bases. The V segment lost 4 bases and the J segment 11 bases; nucleotides outside the gene matches: 11. CDR3 length: 13 amino acids. Germline assignment: CDR1 SGHDT and CDR2 YYEEEE. The DNA of the CDR3 is TGTGCCAGCAGCGGGACAGCGCTAAGCGGTGCTTTCTTT. As protein: CASSGTALSGAFF. Drawing the rest from reference TRBV5-6 and TRBJ1-1, the complete variable domain is DAGVTQSPTHLIKTRGQQVTLRCSPKSGHDTVSWYQQALGQGPQFIFQYYEEEERQRGNFPDRFSGHQFPNYSSELNVNALLLGDSALYLCASSGTALSGAFFGQGTRLTVV.

The CDR3 DNA reads as TGTGCCAGCAGCTTGCCAGGGGGTGGCCGGGAGACCCAGTACTTC. The encoded protein is CASSLPGGGRETQYF. The chain employs TRBV5-4 and TRBJ2-5, with 7 bases lining up with TRBD1. The junction had 8 bases not matched to a gene; V was cut back by 1 base and J by 5 bases. The V gene's germline CDR1 is SGHNT and CDR2 YYREEE (reference sequence). CDR3 length: 15 residues.

The J gene is TRBJ2-7, the V gene TRBV18; 7 positions agree with TRBD1. Germline CDR1 and CDR2: KGHSH and LQKENI. The V gene end was trimmed by 1 base and the J gene end by 2 bases; junction bases not matched to a gene: 8. The CDR3 spans 16 residues. Written as DNA, the CDR3 is TGTGCCAGCTCACCACGGAAGCAGGGGGACCCCTACGAGCAGTACGTC. This translates into CASSPRKQGDPYEQYV.

The chain has TRBV29-1 and TRBJ1-1; 7 bases are a match to TRBD1. The V segment lost 4 bases and the J segment 1 base; nucleotides outside the gene matches: 0. In germline, CDR1 is SQVTM, CDR2 ANQGSEA. The CDR3 is made up of 12 amino acids. CDR3 nucleotide sequence: TGCAGCGTTGGGACAGGGAACACTGAAGCTTTCTTT. Its translation: CSVGTGNTEAFF.

The gene calls are TRBV21-1 and TRBJ1-6. TRBV21-1 is flagged as a pseudogene. The CDR3 loop spans 15 amino acids. CDR3 nucleotides: TGTGCCAGCAGCAAAGACGGGGACCTTAATTCACCCCTCCACTTT. Amino acids: CASSKDGDLNSPLHF.

V is TRBV2 and J is TRBJ2-1; tentatively, D is TRBD1 (5 bases). Trimming pared 3 bases from V and 1 base from J, leaving 7 bases between. CDR1 is SNHLY and CDR2 is FYNNEI in the germline V gene. This CDR3 comprises 14 residues. The CDR3 loop is CASSEGQSYNEQFF. CDR3 in DNA: TGTGCCAGCAGTGAGGGGCAGTCCTACAATGAGCAGTTCTTC.

The sample holds a few counts of this clone. In nucleotides, the CDR3 is TGTGCCAGCAGTTTGGAAAATAGCAATCAGCCCCAGCATTTT. This gives the protein CASSLENSNQPQHF. The chain has TRBV27 and TRBJ1-5; D call uncertain. CDR1 is MNHEY, CDR2 SMNVEV, per germline (reference sequence). This CDR3 spans 14 amino acids. Trimming removed 3 bases at V and 0 bases at J, with 6 bases between.

V and J are TRBV4-2 and TRBJ2-3; 9 nucleotides agree with TRBD2. The CDR3 runs 16 residues. With V trimmed by 0 bases and J by 6 bases, 7 bases remained unmatched. CDR1 and CDR2 from the germline V gene are LGHNA and YNFKEQ. CDR3 sequence (DNA): TGTGCCAGCAGCCAAGATAGGGGCGGGGGGGGCGATACGCAGTATTTT. This codes for CASSQDRGGGGDTQYF.

The J gene is TRBJ1-1, the V gene TRBV25-1, with a tentative D call TRBD1 (6 bases). CDR1 is MGHDK, CDR2 SYGVNS, per germline. The ends were cut back, 3 bases at V and 1 base at J, with 15 bases in the middle. The CDR3 length is 16 residues. Written as DNA, the CDR3 is TGTGCCAGCAGTGAGTCGATGGGGGCATCGAACACTGAAGCTTTCTTT. Translated, it gives CASSESMGASNTEAFF. The whole variable domain, remainder taken from reference TRBV25-1 and TRBJ1-1, is EADIYQTPRYLVIGTGKKITLECSQTMGHDKMYWYQQDPGMELHLIHYSYGVNSTEKGDLSSESTVSRIRTEHFPLTLESARPSHTSQYLCASSESMGASNTEAFFGQGTRLTVV.

The CDR3 coding sequence is TGTGCCAGCAGTCCCGGGACTAGCGGGAGCTTATGGAATGAGCAGTTCTTC. It translates to CASSPGTSGSLWNEQFF. The rearrangement uses TRBV27 and TRBJ2-1; 14 bases are shared with TRBD2. V shed 5 bases and J 7 bases; nucleotides not matched to a gene: 10. The CDR3 contains 17 residues. Looked up from germline, CDR1 is MNHEY and CDR2 is SMNVEV (reference sequence).

V gene TRBV5-8 combines with J gene TRBJ2-5; D may be TRBD1 or TRBD2 (5 bases each). Germline lookup yields CDR1 SGHTS and CDR2 YDEGEE. The CDR3 loop spans 15 amino acids. V was clipped by 4 bases and J by 1 base, with 14 bases between them. In DNA, the CDR3 is TGTGCCAGCAGCCTGGGACGGACCTTCCAAGAGACCCAGTACTTC. Its translation is CASSLGRTFQETQYF.

This clone was picked up a small number of times. This chain joins TRBV7-9 and TRBJ2-5, with unresolved D. The germline gives CDR1 SEHNR, CDR2 FQNEAQ (reference sequence). The V end was cut by 3 bases, the J end by 1 base, with 0 bases between. The CDR3 is 11 residues long. DNA for the CDR3: TGTGCCAGCAGCTTCCAAGAGACCCAGTACTTC. Translation gives CASSFQETQYF.

This CDR3 reads CASSMGQVSYNEQFF. Here the CDR3 DNA reads TGTGCCAGCAGCATGGGACAGGTGTCCTACAATGAGCAGTTCTTC. The genes are TRBV28 and TRBJ2-1; 8 nucleotides line up with TRBD1. V dropped 6 bases and J dropped 1; count of bases not matched to a gene: 5. Per germline, CDR1 MDHEN and CDR2 SYDVKM. The CDR3 is 15 amino acids.

This clone came up once. The CDR3 DNA follows: TGTGCCAGCAGCTCCGGTGGCTTATTCTATAATTCACCCCTCCACTTT. Its translation: CASSSGGLFYNSPLHF. The chain combines TRBV7-2 with TRBJ1-6; D unresolved. CDR3 length: 16 residues. Germline V CDR1 and CDR2: SGHTA, FQGNSA. V lost 4 bases, J lost 3 bases, and 13 bases lay in between. The full variable domain, completed using reference TRBV7-2 and TRBJ1-6, is GAGVSQSPSNKVTEKGKDVELRCDPISGHTALYWYRQSLGQGLEFLIYFQGNSAPDKSGLPSDRFSAERTGGSVSTLTIQRTQQEDSAVYLCASSSGGLFYNSPLHFGNGTRLTVT.